This passage covers 15 T cell receptor beta chains from one sample sequenced in a study of T cells after yellow fever vaccination. TCRdb re-analysed the 5' RACE reads in MiXCR, keeping a single row per CDR3 protein. This repertoire shows hundreds of thousands of distinct CDR3 sequences, roughly 3.5% found once; its top ten account for 23%. The source material was PBMCs, sampled on the day of the yellow fever booster vaccination. Receptors were obtained from a man between 18 and 35 years old who received the YFV17D yellow fever vaccine.

In this sample, this clonotype turned up many times. The rearrangement links TRBV5-6 to TRBJ2-2, with D maybe TRBD2 (6 bases). Deletions cut 3 bases from V and 1 base from J, with 10 bases between. This CDR3 is built from 15 residues. Germline CDR1 SGHDT, CDR2 YYEEEE. In DNA, the CDR3 is TGTGCCAGCAGCTCGGGACTTTTGAACACCGGGGAGCTGTTTTTT. Translating gives CASSSGLLNTGELFF.

The V and J genes are TRBV24-1 and TRBJ2-2, with 9 positions matching TRBD1. The CDR3 consists of 15 residues. Per the germline V gene, CDR1 is KGHDR and CDR2 is SFDVKD. V was clipped by 3 bases and J by 7 bases; unmatched bases: 5. This chain's CDR3 is CATSDTQGAGGELFF. CDR3 coding DNA: TGTGCCACCAGTGATACACAGGGGGCCGGCGGGGAGCTGTTTTTT.

In this sample, this clonotype turned up a few times. V usage is TRBV14 and J usage is TRBJ1-2; D uncertain. The V end lost 1 base, the J end lost 8 bases, and 14 bases lay between the germline ends. The CDR3 covers 14 residues. Germline CDR1 is SGHDN and CDR2 is FVKESK. CDR3 DNA: TGTGCCAGCAGCCAAGTAAAGGGTCGCCGGGGCTACACCTTC. This sequence encodes CASSQVKGRRGYTF.

This clonotype was counted ten times or more. The rearrangement uses TRBV25-1 and TRBJ2-1; D is unresolved. The CDR3 spans 16 residues. The V end was cut by 3 bases, the J end by 5 bases, with 17 bases between. Germline values: CDR1 MGHDK, CDR2 SYGVNS. CDR3 sequence: CASSEAGRRYDNEQFF. The CDR3, as DNA: TGTGCCAGCAGTGAGGCTGGCCGCCGGTATGACAATGAGCAGTTCTTC.

This clonotype was counted many times. V is TRBV21-1 and J is TRBJ2-1; TRBD2, the table's D call, was not compared with the DNA. TRBV21-1 is a pseudogene. The CDR3 sequence is 14 residues long. The CDR3 DNA sequence: TGTGCCAGCAGCAGTTCTAGCGGCTACAATGAGCAGTTCTTC. Encoded protein: CASSSSSGYNEQFF.

This clonotype was counted at least ten times. V and J are TRBV19 and TRBJ2-1; TRBD2 might be the D (7 bases). The CDR3 spans 16 residues. Trimming shortened V by 7 bases and J by 9 bases, and 25 bases separated the two germline ends. Germline V gives CDR1 LNHDA, CDR2 SQIVND (reference sequence). The CDR3 here is CASTSMWGGRGGEQFF. The CDR3 DNA follows: TGTGCCAGTACTTCAATGTGGGGGGGGCGTGGCGGTGAGCAGTTCTTC.

This clonotype was detected many times. V usage is TRBV11-2 and J usage is TRBJ2-2; D may be TRBD1 (5 bases). V gave up 5 bases and J gave up 1 base, with 14 bases separating them. The CDR3 sequence is 16 residues long. Germline V gene sequence: CDR1 SGHAT, CDR2 FQNNGV. In nucleotides, the CDR3 is TGTGCCAGCAGCCACCAGACCCAGGGGAACACCGGGGAGCTGTTTTTT. Translated, it gives CASSHQTQGNTGELFF.

Many counts were recorded for this clonotype. The chain joins TRBV6-2 or TRBV6-3 to TRBJ1-6; no firm D call. Germline values: CDR1 MNHEY, CDR2 SVGEGT. The ends were cut back, 4 bases at V and 9 bases at J, with 7 bases in the middle. The CDR3 sequence is 12 residues long. The CDR3 here is CASSSRPSPLHF. In DNA, the CDR3 is TGTGCCAGCAGTTCGCGGCCTTCACCCCTCCACTTT.

The J gene is TRBJ1-1, the V gene TRBV20-1; 10 bases fit TRBD1. Per germline, CDR1 DFQATT and CDR2 SNEGSKA (reference sequence). J was trimmed by 4 bases and V by 5 bases; bases with no gene match: 13. CDR3 length equals 16 residues. The CDR3 DNA sequence: TGCAGTGCTCCCCGGGACAGGGGAAGGCTCGGCACTGAAGCTTTCTTT. Its protein is CSAPRDRGRLGTEAFF.

The chain carries TRBV20-1 and TRBJ2-2; TRBD2 agrees at 10 bases. CDR3 length equals 15 residues. The ends lost 3 bases at V and 6 bases at J; junction bases unmatched: 7. Germline V CDR1 and CDR2: DFQATT, SNEGSKA (reference sequence). The CDR3 loop is CSARASGGVSGELFF. CDR3 in DNA: TGCAGTGCTAGGGCCAGCGGGGGGGTGTCCGGGGAGCTGTTTTTT.

This clonotype has a count of ten or more. The chain couples TRBV20-1 to TRBJ2-7; 7 bases align to TRBD1. Germline lookup yields CDR1 DFQATT and CDR2 SNEGSKA (reference sequence). The CDR3 loop spans 13 amino acids. Unmatched junction bases numbered 9, after V lost 3 bases and J lost 7 bases. The CDR3 sequence is CSAREPGQREQYF. For the CDR3, the DNA is TGCAGTGCTAGGGAACCGGGACAGCGGGAGCAGTACTTC.

At least ten counts were recorded for this clonotype. This chain uses TRBV20-1 with TRBJ2-3, with TRBD1 identical over 8 bases. V gave up 4 bases and J gave up 1 base; unmatched junction bases: 7. Germline V gives CDR1 DFQATT, CDR2 SNEGSKA (reference sequence). This CDR3 contains 15 residues. In DNA form, the CDR3 reads TGCAGTGCTAACTCGATGACAGGGGGCACAGATACGCAGTATTTT. It is translated as CSANSMTGGTDTQYF.

This clonotype was observed a handful of times. The chain is built from TRBV7-2 and TRBJ1-5; D is perhaps TRBD1 (6 bases). Germline CDR1 and CDR2: SGHTA and FQGNSA. The CDR3 spans 14 residues. Trimming took 6 bases from V and 10 from J, leaving 19 bases between them. The CDR3 spells CASSLGGDNRPQHF. The CDR3 DNA follows: TGTGCCAGCAGTCTAGGGGGGGATAACAGACCCCAGCATTTT.

This clonotype was seen more than once but under ten times. The chain recombines TRBV6-2 or TRBV6-3 with TRBJ2-7; maybe TRBD1 (6 bases). CDR1 is MNHEY, CDR2 SVGEGT, per germline. Trimming took 6 bases from V and 7 from J, leaving 22 bases between them. This CDR3 has 15 residues. The CDR3 region has the DNA TGTGCCAGCAGGAGCCGGGACAACTTCTTTGAGGAGCAGTACGTC. As protein: CASRSRDNFFEEQYV.

This clonotype was seen a few times. CDR3 loop: CSANAGGLVTEAFF. For the CDR3, the DNA is TGCAGTGCTAATGCGGGGGGCTTAGTCACTGAAGCTTTCTTT. This chain connects TRBV20-1 to TRBJ1-1; D might be TRBD1 (6 bases). This CDR3 has 14 amino acids. In germline, CDR1 is DFQATT, CDR2 SNEGSKA (reference sequence). Between the trimmed V and J ends, which lost 4 bases and 4 bases, there was a span of 16 bases.